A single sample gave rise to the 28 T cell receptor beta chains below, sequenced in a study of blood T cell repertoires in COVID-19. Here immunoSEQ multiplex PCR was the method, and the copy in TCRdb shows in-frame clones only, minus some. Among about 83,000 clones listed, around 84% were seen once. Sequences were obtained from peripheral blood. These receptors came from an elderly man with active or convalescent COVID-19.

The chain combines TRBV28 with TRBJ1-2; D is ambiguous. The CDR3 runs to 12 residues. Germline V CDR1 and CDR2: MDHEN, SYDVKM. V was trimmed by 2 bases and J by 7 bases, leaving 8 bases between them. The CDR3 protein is CASSLLSVGYTF. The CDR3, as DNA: TGTGCCAGCAGTTTACTCTCAGTTGGCTACACCTTC.

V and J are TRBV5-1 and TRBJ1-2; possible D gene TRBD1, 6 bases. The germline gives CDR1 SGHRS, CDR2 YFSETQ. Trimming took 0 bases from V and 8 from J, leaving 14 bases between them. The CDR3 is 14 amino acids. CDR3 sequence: CASSLDVRDKGYTF. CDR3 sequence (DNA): TGCGCCAGCAGCTTGGATGTTAGGGACAAAGGCTACACCTTC.

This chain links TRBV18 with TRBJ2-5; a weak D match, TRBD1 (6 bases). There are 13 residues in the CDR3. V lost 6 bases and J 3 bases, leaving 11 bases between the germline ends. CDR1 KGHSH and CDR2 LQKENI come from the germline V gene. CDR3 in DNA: TGTGCCAGCTCGCCTGGACAGAAAGAGACCCAGTACTTC. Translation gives CASSPGQKETQYF.

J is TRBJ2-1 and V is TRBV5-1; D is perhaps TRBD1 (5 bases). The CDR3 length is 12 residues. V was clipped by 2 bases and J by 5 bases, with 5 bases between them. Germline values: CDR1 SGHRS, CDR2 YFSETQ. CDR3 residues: CASSLQDNEQFF. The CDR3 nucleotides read TGCGCCAGCAGCTTACAGGACAATGAGCAGTTCTTC.

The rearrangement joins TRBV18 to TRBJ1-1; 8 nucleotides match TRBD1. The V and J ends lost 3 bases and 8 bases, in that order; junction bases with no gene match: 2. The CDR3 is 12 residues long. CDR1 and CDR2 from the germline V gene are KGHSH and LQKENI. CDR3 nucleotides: TGTGCCAGCTCACCGCGGACAGGGGAAGCTTTCTTT. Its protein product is CASSPRTGEAFF.

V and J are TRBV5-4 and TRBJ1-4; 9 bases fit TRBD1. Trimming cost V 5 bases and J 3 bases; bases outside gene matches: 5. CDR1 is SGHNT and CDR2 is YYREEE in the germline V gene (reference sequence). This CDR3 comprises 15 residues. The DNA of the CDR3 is TGTGCCAGCAGTTTTACAGGGGGCCCTAATGAAAAACTGTTTTTT. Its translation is CASSFTGGPNEKLFF.

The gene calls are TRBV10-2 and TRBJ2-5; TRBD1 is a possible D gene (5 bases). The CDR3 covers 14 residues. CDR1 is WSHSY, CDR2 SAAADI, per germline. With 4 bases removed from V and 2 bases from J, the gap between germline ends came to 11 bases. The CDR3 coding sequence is TGCGCCAGCAGTGCAGCAGGGCGTCAAGAGACCCAGTACTTC. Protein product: CASSAAGRQETQYF.

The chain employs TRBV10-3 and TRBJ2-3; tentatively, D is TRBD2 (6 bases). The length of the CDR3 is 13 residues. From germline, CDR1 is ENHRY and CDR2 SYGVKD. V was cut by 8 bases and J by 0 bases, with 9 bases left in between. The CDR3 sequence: CAIGEASTDTQYF. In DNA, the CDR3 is TGTGCCATCGGGGAGGCTAGCACAGATACGCAGTATTTT.

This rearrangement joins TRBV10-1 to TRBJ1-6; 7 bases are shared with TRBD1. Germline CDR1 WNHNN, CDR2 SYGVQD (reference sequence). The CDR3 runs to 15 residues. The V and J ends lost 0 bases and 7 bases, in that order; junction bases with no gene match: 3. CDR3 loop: CASSESAGGNSPLHF. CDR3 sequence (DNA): TGCGCCAGCAGTGAGTCCGCAGGGGGGAATTCACCCCTCCACTTT.

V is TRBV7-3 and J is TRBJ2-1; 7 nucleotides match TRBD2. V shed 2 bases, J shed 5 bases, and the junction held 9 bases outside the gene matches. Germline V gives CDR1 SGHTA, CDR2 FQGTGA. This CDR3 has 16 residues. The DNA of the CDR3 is TGTGCCAGCAGCTTACTCGGCGGGAGCCAAAACAATGAGCAGTTCTTC. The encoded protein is CASSLLGGSQNNEQFF.

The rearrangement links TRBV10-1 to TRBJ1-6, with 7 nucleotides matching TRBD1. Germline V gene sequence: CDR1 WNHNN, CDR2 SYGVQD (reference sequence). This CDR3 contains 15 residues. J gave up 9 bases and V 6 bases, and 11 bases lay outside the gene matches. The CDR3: CASSEFTGAVSPLHF. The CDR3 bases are TGCGCCAGCAGCGAATTTACAGGGGCGGTTTCACCCCTCCACTTT.

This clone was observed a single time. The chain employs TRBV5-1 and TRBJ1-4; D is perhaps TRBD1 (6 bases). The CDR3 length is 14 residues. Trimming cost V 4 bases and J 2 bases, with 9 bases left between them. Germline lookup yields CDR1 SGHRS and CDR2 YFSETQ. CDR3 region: CASSLRGTNEKLFF. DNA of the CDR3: TGCGCCAGCAGCCTCAGGGGTACTAATGAAAAACTGTTTTTT.

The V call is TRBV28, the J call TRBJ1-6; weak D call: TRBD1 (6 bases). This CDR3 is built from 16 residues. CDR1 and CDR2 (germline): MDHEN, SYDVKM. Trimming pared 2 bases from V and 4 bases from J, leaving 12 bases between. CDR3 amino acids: CASSLSWTAYNSPLHF. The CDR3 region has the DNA TGTGCCAGCAGTTTAAGTTGGACAGCTTATAATTCACCCCTCCACTTT.

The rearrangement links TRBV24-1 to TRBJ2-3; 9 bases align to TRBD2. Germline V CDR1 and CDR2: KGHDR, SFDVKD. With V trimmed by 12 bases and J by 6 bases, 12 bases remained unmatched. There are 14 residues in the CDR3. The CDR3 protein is CASKPAGGPDTQYF. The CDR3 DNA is TGTGCCTCCAAGCCGGCGGGAGGGCCGGATACGCAGTATTTT.

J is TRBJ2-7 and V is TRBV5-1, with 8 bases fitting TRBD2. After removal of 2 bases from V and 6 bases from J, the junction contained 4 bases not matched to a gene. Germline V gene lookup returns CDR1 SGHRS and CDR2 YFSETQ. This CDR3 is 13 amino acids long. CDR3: CASSFQAGGEQYV. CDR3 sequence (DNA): TGCGCCAGCAGCTTTCAGGCGGGGGGCGAGCAGTACGTC.

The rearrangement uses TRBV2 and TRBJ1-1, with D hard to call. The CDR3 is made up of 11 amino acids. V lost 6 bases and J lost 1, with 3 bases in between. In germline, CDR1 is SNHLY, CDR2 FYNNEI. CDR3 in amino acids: CASRRNTEAFF. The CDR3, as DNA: TGTGCCAGCAGGAGGAACACTGAAGCTTTCTTT.

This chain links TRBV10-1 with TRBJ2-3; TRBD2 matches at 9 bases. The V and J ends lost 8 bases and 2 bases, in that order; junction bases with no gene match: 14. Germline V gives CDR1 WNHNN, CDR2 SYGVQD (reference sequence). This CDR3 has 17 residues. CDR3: CASRSPQRGETTDTQYF. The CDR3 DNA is TGCGCCAGCCGCAGTCCACAGCGGGGGGAGACCACAGATACGCAGTATTTT.

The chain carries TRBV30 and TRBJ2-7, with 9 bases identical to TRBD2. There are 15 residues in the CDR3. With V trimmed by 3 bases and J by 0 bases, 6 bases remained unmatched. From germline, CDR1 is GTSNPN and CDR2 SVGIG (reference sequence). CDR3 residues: CAWSRSGGSSYEQYV. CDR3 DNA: TGTGCCTGGAGCCGTAGCGGGGGAAGCTCCTACGAGCAGTACGTC.

The CDR3 sequence is CASSLSSGNTIYF. CDR3 sequence (DNA): TGTGCCAGCAGTTTGAGCTCTGGAAACACCATATATTTT. This chain uses TRBV6-5 with TRBJ1-3; D is uncertain. Germline lookup yields CDR1 MNHEY and CDR2 SVGAGI. This CDR3 contains 13 residues. V was trimmed by 4 bases and J by 0 bases, leaving 4 bases between them.

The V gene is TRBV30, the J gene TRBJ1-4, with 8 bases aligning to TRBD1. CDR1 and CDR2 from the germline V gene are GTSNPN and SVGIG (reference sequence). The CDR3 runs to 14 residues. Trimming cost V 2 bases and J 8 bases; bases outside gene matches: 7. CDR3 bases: TGTGCCTGGAGTAGTTACAGGGGGGGAGAAAAACTGTTTTTT. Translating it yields CAWSSYRGGEKLFF.

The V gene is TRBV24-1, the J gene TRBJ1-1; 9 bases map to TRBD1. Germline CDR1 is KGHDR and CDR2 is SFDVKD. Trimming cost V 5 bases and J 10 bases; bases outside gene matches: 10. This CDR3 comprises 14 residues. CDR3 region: CATSATGQGKGAFF. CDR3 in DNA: TGTGCCACCAGTGCCACGGGACAGGGTAAAGGAGCTTTCTTT.

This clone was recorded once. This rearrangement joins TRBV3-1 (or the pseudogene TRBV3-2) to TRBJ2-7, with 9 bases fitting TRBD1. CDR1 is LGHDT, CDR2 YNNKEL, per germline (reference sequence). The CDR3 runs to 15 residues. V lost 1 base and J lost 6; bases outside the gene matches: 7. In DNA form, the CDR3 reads TGTGCCAGCAGCCAAGCCCTCGGACAGGGGTTCGAGCAGTACGTC. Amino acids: CASSQALGQGFEQYV.

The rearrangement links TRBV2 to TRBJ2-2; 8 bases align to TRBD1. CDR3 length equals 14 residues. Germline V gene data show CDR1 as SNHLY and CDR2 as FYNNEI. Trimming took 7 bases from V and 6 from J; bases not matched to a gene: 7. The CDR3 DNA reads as TGTGCCAGCATTAAACAGGGGGTACCCGGGGAGCTGTTTTTT. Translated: CASIKQGVPGELFF.

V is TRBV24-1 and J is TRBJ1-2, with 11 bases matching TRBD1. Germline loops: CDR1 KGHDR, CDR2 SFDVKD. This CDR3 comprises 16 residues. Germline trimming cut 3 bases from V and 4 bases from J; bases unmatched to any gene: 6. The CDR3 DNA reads TGTGCCACCAGTGATCAGGGGGGACAGGGGGGCTATGGCTACACCTTC. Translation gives CATSDQGGQGGYGYTF.

This CDR3 is CATSVGAGDTQYF. The CDR3 DNA is TGTGCCACCAGTGTAGGGGCAGGGGATACGCAGTATTTT. V gene TRBV24-1 combines with J gene TRBJ2-3; D is possibly TRBD1 (5 bases). The CDR3 has 13 residues. CDR1 KGHDR and CDR2 SFDVKD come from the germline V gene. V was trimmed by 5 bases and J by 6 bases, leaving 11 bases between them.

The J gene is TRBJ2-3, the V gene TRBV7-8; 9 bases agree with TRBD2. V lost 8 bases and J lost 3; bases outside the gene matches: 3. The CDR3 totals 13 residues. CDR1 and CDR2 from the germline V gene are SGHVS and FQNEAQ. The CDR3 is CASLAGGTDTQYF. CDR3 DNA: TGTGCCAGCCTCGCGGGGGGGACAGATACGCAGTATTTT.

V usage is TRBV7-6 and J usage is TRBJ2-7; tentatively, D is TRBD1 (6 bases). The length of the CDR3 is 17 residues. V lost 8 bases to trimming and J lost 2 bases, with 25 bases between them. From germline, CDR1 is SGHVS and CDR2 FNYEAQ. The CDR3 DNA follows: TGTGCCAGCGATAGATTAGGGGGAGCCTCCGCGCCCTACGAGCAGTACGTC. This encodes CASDRLGGASAPYEQYV.

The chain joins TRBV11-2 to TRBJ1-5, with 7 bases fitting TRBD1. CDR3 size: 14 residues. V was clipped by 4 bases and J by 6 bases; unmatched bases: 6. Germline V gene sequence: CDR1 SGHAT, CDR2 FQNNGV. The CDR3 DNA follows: TGTGCCAGCAGCTCTAACAGGGGTGGTCAGCCCCAGCATTTT. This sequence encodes CASSSNRGGQPQHF.